Listed below are T cell receptor beta chains from one sample, sequenced in a study of CD8 T cells in Susac syndrome. Each CDR3 protein gets one entry after TCRdb re-called the immunoSEQ multiplex PCR reads with MiXCR. The data contain about 200,000 distinct CDR3 sequences, nearly 95% of them singletons. Sequenced material: CD4+ T cells from PBMCs. These receptors originate from a human donor with multiple sclerosis. The CDR3 runs from the conserved cysteine through the conserved F or W. The D gene is left open where the match is weak. Not all rows give a size; the values are once, few, many and, for expanded clones, a class.

d_gene	abundance	v_gene	j_gene	CDR3nt	CDR3aa
TRBD1	NA	TRBV25-1	TRBJ2-1	TGTGCCAGCAGTGATACGGGACAGGGTCCCCATGAGCAGTTCTTC	CASSDTGQGPHEQFF
NA	NA	TRBV20-1	TRBJ1-5	TGCAGTGCTTCGCGCGATAGCAATCAGCCCCAGCATTTT	CSASRDSNQPQHF
NA	NA	TRBV2	TRBJ2-1	TGTGCCAGCAGGGCCAATGAGCAGTTCTTC	CASRANEQFF
TRBD1	NA	TRBV4-1	TRBJ1-4	TGCGCCAGCAGCAACATCGGGACAGGGAATGAAAAACTGTTTTTT	CASSNIGTGNEKLFF
NA	NA	TRBV11-2	TRBJ2-5	TGTGCCAGCAGCTTTACAGAAAAGACCCAGTACTTC	CASSFTEKTQYF
TRBD1	NA	TRBV6-2/TRBV6-3	TRBJ1-5	TGTGCCAGCACGGGGACAGGGGCATATCAGCCCCAGCATTTT	CASTGTGAYQPQHF
NA	NA	TRBV20-1	TRBJ2-3	TGCAGTGCTCCCCTGAGACCCGCAGATACGCAGTATTTT	CSAPLRPADTQYF
NA	NA	TRBV12-3/TRBV12-4	TRBJ2-1	TGTGCCAGTACTCCGGGGACTCGGCAGTTCTTC	CASTPGTRQFF
NA	NA	TRBV12-3/TRBV12-4	TRBJ1-2	TGTGCCAGCAGCAACATCCTACGGGGCTACACCTTC	CASSNILRGYTF
TRBD1	NA	TRBV27	TRBJ1-4	TGTGCCAGCAGTAGACAGGGGGCGCAAAAACTGTTTTTT	CASSRQGAQKLFF
NA	NA	TRBV7-2	TRBJ2-3	TGTGCCAGCAGCTCAAGGGACTGGGCCAACACAGATACGCAGTATTTT	CASSSRDWANTDTQYF
NA	few	TRBV3-1	TRBJ2-1	TGTGCCAGCAGCCAAGATCGTAGGCGTGAGCAGTTCTTC	CASSQDRRREQFF
TRBD2	NA	TRBV20-1	TRBJ2-1	TGCAGTGCTAGGAGCGGGGGGATTAATGAGCAGTTCTTC	CSARSGGINEQFF
NA	NA	TRBV18	TRBJ2-5	TGTGCCAGCTCACCAGACCAAGAGACCCAGTACTTC	CASSPDQETQYF
NA	once	TRBV2	TRBJ1-2	TGTGCCGGGGGAGAGGGGCACCCAGGCTACACCTTC	CAGGEGHPGYTF
NA	NA	TRBV29-1	TRBJ2-1	TGCAGCGTTCGAACAGGAGGCTATCACAATGAGCAGTTCTTC	CSVRTGGYHNEQFF
NA	NA	TRBV30	TRBJ1-1	TGTGCCTGGAAAGATCCCCTGGGGGTGAACACTGAAGCTTTCTTT	CAWKDPLGVNTEAFF
NA	NA	TRBV14	TRBJ2-4	TGTGCCAGCAGCCAAGTAGGGACTGAAAACATTCAGTACTTC	CASSQVGTENIQYF
NA	NA	TRBV3-1	TRBJ1-1	TGTGCCAGCAGCCACTGGGACGGGGAACAGGCTTTCTTT	CASSHWDGEQAFF
NA	NA	TRBV20-1	TRBJ2-5	TGCAGTGCTAGGAGCACTAGCTATAAGGAGACCCAGTACTTC	CSARSTSYKETQYF
TRBD1	NA	TRBV4-2	TRBJ1-1	TGTGCCAGCAGCCAACGCGGACAGGGGAGATCCGGGACTGAAGCTTTCTTT	CASSQRGQGRSGTEAFF
NA	once	TRBV30	TRBJ1-1	TGTGCCTGGAGGTATAAGGGGATGGTCACTGAAGCTTTCTTT	CAWRYKGMVTEAFF
TRBD1	NA	TRBV12-3/TRBV12-4	TRBJ1-2	TGTGCCAGCAGCCAGACAGGGGGCGATGGCTACACCTTC	CASSQTGGDGYTF
TRBD1	NA	TRBV12-3/TRBV12-4	TRBJ2-1	TGTGCCAGCAGTAAGGGACAGGGGGCTCTTGAGCAGTTCTTC	CASSKGQGALEQFF
TRBD2	NA	TRBV30	TRBJ2-2	TGTGCCTGGAGTGTACTGGGACTAGCTGACACCGGGGAGCTGTTTTTT	CAWSVLGLADTGELFF
TRBD2	NA	TRBV6-5	TRBJ2-1	TGTGCCAGCAGTTTTAGCGGGGGGAAGCACAATGAGCAGTTCTTC	CASSFSGGKHNEQFF
NA	NA	TRBV29-1	TRBJ1-2	TGCAGCGTTGAAGATCTGTCCGGGGTCTATGGCTACACCTTC	CSVEDLSGVYGYTF
TRBD1	NA	TRBV20-1	TRBJ2-5	TGCAGTGCTCCAGGACAGGGACAAGAGACCCAGTACTTC	CSAPGQGQETQYF
NA	once	TRBV20-1	TRBJ2-7	TGCAGTGCCAAAAGGAGTCTCTCCGAGCAGTACTTC	CSAKRSLSEQYF
NA	NA	TRBV20-1	TRBJ2-2	TGCAGTGCTAGAGATTTTAACAGGGCGTCGAACACCGGGGAGCTGTTTTTT	CSARDFNRASNTGELFF
NA	NA	TRBV13	TRBJ1-6	TGTGCCAGCAGGGCCAGGGAGGGGAATTCACCCCTCCACTTT	CASRAREGNSPLHF
NA	NA	TRBV20-1	TRBJ2-7	TGCAGTGCCACATCAACCGGGCCAAGCTCCTACGAGCAGTACTTC	CSATSTGPSSYEQYF
NA	NA	TRBV7-9	TRBJ1-2	TGTGCCAGCAGCTCCGGGTTCGTCCTTGGCTACACCTTC	CASSSGFVLGYTF
NA	NA	TRBV3-1	TRBJ1-6	TGTGCCAGCAGCCCCCAAGGCAATTCACCCCTCCACTTT	CASSPQGNSPLHF